This T cell receptor (beta chain) was recorded in a study of regulatory T cells in long-lasting Graves disease. Worth noting for this clonotype: Given a much more abundant clone one base away, this may be a read error.

Time point denoted: persistent/refractory GD, antithyroid drugs over 5 years with positive TRAb. Following extraction of RNA from PBMCs, that RNA was used to make the TCR library. Arm-PCR of CDR3 regions with iRepertoire HTBI primers generated TCR beta libraries. TCRdb passed the multiplex PCR reads through MiXCR, listing each CDR3 protein once. Of some 370,000 distinct CDR3 sequences listed, roughly 23% are singletons. This sequence was found in a woman in her thirties or forties with Graves disease. The starting material was peripheral blood mononuclear cells (PBMCs), obtained when the disease was refractory, from a patient treated with antithyroid drugs.

DNA for the CDR3: TGCAGCGTTGTTGAGCAGTTGGGTGAAAAACTGTTTTTT. This encodes CSVVEQLGEKLFF. J is TRBJ1-4 and V is TRBV29-1, with no clear D. Germline V gene lookup returns CDR1 SQVTM and CDR2 ANQGSEA. Trimming removed 4 bases at V and 7 bases at J, with 13 bases between. This CDR3 is 13 amino acids long.